This entry concerns a single T cell receptor (beta chain). The data were obtained in a study of shared T cell receptors in the human thymus. This CDR3 has 14 amino acids. Between the trimmed V and J ends, which lost 2 bases and 4 bases, there was a span of 11 bases. Germline V gene lookup returns CDR1 MDHEN and CDR2 SYDVKM. Method: immunoSEQ multiplex PCR; TCRdb's copy keeps in-frame clones and lacks some. The repertoire consists of about 400,000 clones, with around 93% occurring once and the leading ten covering 0.02%. The receptor comes from a human donor. This chain uses TRBV28 with TRBJ2-5; D gene uncertain. The sample was thymocytes. In DNA form, the CDR3 reads TGTGCCAGCAGTTTACGAAAAGATAGAGAGACCCAGTACTTC. It yields the protein CASSLRKDRETQYF.